This T cell receptor beta chain derives from a study of spatial heterogeneity in lung cancer. Study-level background: Detected beta-chain sequences consistently exceeded alpha-chain sequences.

Each TCR cDNA molecule bore a unique molecular identifier. One entry per CDR3 protein, called by TCRdb with MiXCR from the 5' RACE reads. Of 13,000 or so distinct CDR3 sequences in the sample, 3.8% were seen once. This clonotype was observed many times. Time point specified: sample taken at primary tumor resection. Patients with untreated early-stage non-small cell lung cancer, numbering 72, were the donors. Without sorting, whole RNA was sequenced from tumor, nontumor lung or frozen PBMC. CDR1 is SGDLS, CDR2 YYNGEE, per germline. The junction had 9 bases not matched to a gene; V was cut back by 4 bases and J by 5 bases. This CDR3 has 16 amino acids.

The sample in question was PBMCs, obtained at surgery. The chain uses TRBV9 and TRBJ2-1; 10 bases are a match to TRBD2. The source of this sequence is a male donor with early-stage non-small cell lung cancer. In nucleotides, the CDR3 is TGTGCCAGCAGCAGACCCGGGACTAGCGCACACAATGAGCAGTTCTTC. This encodes CASSRPGTSAHNEQFF.